The subject of this entry is one TCR beta chain. Its antigen is currently unknown. This entry is derived from a study of graft-versus-host responses after intestinal transplantation. For the study at large: After anti-thymocyte globulin induction, recipients took tacrolimus and steroids for approximately three years. Study outcomes and limitations: GvH clones were identified in recipient marrow, with some first appearing in ileum or blood. When patients had graft-donor T cell macrochimerism, their allografts held high graft-versus-host to host-versus-graft clonal ratios. Early post-transplant HvG declines showed an association with peak circulating GvH clone levels.

The ends were cut back, 5 bases at V and 6 bases at J, with 10 bases in the middle. The CDR3 loop spans 12 amino acids. Germline CDR1 and CDR2: MDHEN and SYDVKM. Clones were read by immunoSEQ multiplex PCR, and TCRdb kept only the in-frame ones, dropping some. This sample has 80,000 to 100,000 clones, with 92% found just once. This sample comprised unstimulated CD4+ T cells sorted from spleen or lymph node cells, obtained before intestinal transplant. This receptor was taken from a human donor who received an intestinal transplant. The chain links TRBV28 to TRBJ1-2; D is possibly TRBD1 (5 bases). CDR3 nucleotides: TGTGCCAGCAGTAGATCGGGGGATGGCTACACCTTC. This gives the protein CASSRSGDGYTF.